The next 31 T cell receptor beta chains were all read from a single sample in a study of identical twins. TCRdb recomputed calls from the 5' RACE reads with MiXCR, one row per CDR3 protein. The sample lists hundreds of thousands of distinct CDR3 sequences, 7.1% occurring once. These data were also reused for a study on yellow fever vaccine responses in identical twins.

Sequenced input: PBMCs. The source is a young woman in good health.

Ten or more counts support this clonotype. Here the CDR3 reads CATSDPGLAGGTAYNEQFF. The CDR3 DNA is TGTGCCACCAGTGACCCGGGACTAGCGGGAGGTACCGCCTACAATGAGCAGTTCTTC. The chain is built from TRBV24-1 and TRBJ2-1; 15 bases map to TRBD2. The germline V gene has CDR1 KGHDR and CDR2 SFDVKD. This CDR3 has 19 residues. J was trimmed by 2 bases and V by 4 bases; bases with no gene match: 8.

In its sample, this clonotype was seen a few times. The CDR3 sequence is CASKLGRAYDNEQFF. CDR3 DNA: TGTGCCAGCAAGCTTGGCAGGGCCTACGACAATGAGCAGTTCTTC. The chain has TRBV5-5 and TRBJ2-1; D is perhaps TRBD1 (5 bases). Trimming shortened V by 6 bases and J by 5 bases, and 18 bases separated the two germline ends. Per germline, CDR1 SGHKS and CDR2 YYEKEE (reference sequence). The CDR3 runs 15 residues.

This chain joins TRBV18 and TRBJ2-7; TRBD2 matches at 8 bases. V lost 6 bases to trimming and J lost 4 bases; unmatched junction nucleotides: 14. This CDR3 comprises 16 residues. The germline V gene encodes CDR1 KGHSH and CDR2 LQKENI. This chain's CDR3 is CASSLLLAETVYEQYF. The DNA for the CDR3 is TGTGCCAGCTCGCTACTACTAGCGGAGACGGTTTACGAGCAGTACTTC.

This clonotype was picked up a small number of times. V is TRBV19 and J is TRBJ2-1; no firm D call. Trimming pared 0 bases from V and 4 bases from J, leaving 7 bases between. This CDR3 comprises 14 residues. Germline V gene data show CDR1 as LNHDA and CDR2 as SQIVND (reference sequence). The DNA of the CDR3 is TGTGCCAGTAGTATAGATCTGGGGTACAATGAGCAGTTCTTC. This sequence encodes CASSIDLGYNEQFF.

The sample holds a few counts of this clonotype. A much larger clone sits a single nucleotide away, making a read error possible. V usage is TRBV6-1 and J usage is TRBJ1-5; the D is unclear. In germline, CDR1 is MNHNS, CDR2 SASEGT. The CDR3 is made up of 9 amino acids. CDR3: CASSQPQHF. As DNA, the CDR3 is TGTGCCAGCAGTCAGCCCCAGCATTTT.

The chain couples TRBV19 to TRBJ2-3, with 7 bases lining up with TRBD2. Germline V CDR1 and CDR2: LNHDA, SQIVND (reference sequence). There are 16 residues in the CDR3. The J segment lost 0 bases and the V segment lost 3 bases, leaving 6 bases of the junction unmatched. The CDR3 DNA is TGTGCCAGTAGTATCGGCGGGGGACCCAGCACAGATACGCAGTATTTT. Translating it yields CASSIGGGPSTDTQYF.

This clonotype was counted between two and nine times. The chain is built from TRBV28 and TRBJ2-1; D unresolved. Per germline, CDR1 MDHEN and CDR2 SYDVKM. The CDR3 runs to 15 residues. Trimming shortened V by 1 base and J by 2 bases, and 9 bases separated the two germline ends. The CDR3 protein is CASSLSVTPYNEQFF. The CDR3 coding sequence is TGTGCCAGCAGTTTATCGGTCACCCCCTACAATGAGCAGTTCTTC.

The chain joins TRBV12-5 to TRBJ2-2, with D unresolved. In germline, CDR1 is LGHNT, CDR2 FRNRAP. The CDR3 consists of 15 residues. V lost 3 bases to trimming and J lost 4 bases, with 12 bases between them. The CDR3 bases are TGTGCTAGTGGTTTTCAGTTAGATTTCACCGGGGAGCTGTTTTTT. This translates into CASGFQLDFTGELFF. Full variable domain (missing parts from reference TRBV12-5 and TRBJ2-2): DARVTQTPRHKVTEMGQEVTMRCQPILGHNTVFWYRQTMMQGLELLAYFRNRAPLDDSGMPKDRFSAEMPDATLATLKIQPSEPRDSAVYFCASGFQLDFTGELFFGEGSRLTVL.

This clonotype was detected ten times or more. In nucleotides, the CDR3 is TGTGCCAGCAGCCCTGGCCGGGTTTGGGGCACAGATACGCAGTATTTT. Its translation: CASSPGRVWGTDTQYF. The chain has TRBV7-2 and TRBJ2-3; D is unclear. The CDR3 runs 16 residues. The germline V gene encodes CDR1 SGHTA and CDR2 FQGNSA. V shed 5 bases and J shed 1 base, with 16 bases lying between them.

The V call is TRBV20-1, the J call TRBJ2-1; perhaps TRBD2 as D (6 bases). V was pared by 3 bases and J by 2 bases, with 20 bases between. CDR3 size: 17 residues. CDR1 is DFQATT, CDR2 SNEGSKA, per germline (reference sequence). CDR3 sequence: CSARADPRENTYNEQFF. The CDR3 DNA reads TGCAGTGCTAGGGCCGACCCTCGGGAGAACACCTACAATGAGCAGTTCTTC.

This clonotype has more than one count but fewer than ten. V is TRBV4-1 and J is TRBJ1-5, with 7 bases fitting TRBD1. The V segment lost 0 bases and the J segment 2 bases; nucleotides outside the gene matches: 10. CDR3 length: 18 amino acids. Germline lookup yields CDR1 MGHRA and CDR2 YSYEKL. The CDR3 DNA reads TGCGCCAGCAGCCAAGAGACAGGGAAGAGGGTGGGCAATCAGCCCCAGCATTTT. Amino acid sequence: CASSQETGKRVGNQPQHF.

This chain's CDR3 is CASIMGGRSTGELFF. CDR3 DNA sequence: TGTGCCAGCATCATGGGGGGGAGGTCCACCGGGGAGCTGTTTTTT. V is TRBV12-3 or TRBV12-4 and J is TRBJ2-2, with 7 bases aligning to TRBD2. CDR3 length: 15 amino acids. After removal of 7 bases from V and 4 bases from J, the junction contained 9 bases not matched to a gene.

This clonotype was recorded many times. The chain couples TRBV16 to TRBJ1-4; D not resolved. The CDR3 is 15 amino acids. Germline CDR1 reads KGHSY; CDR2 reads FQNENV. V was shortened by 8 bases and J by 7 bases, with 20 bases between the two germline ends. This CDR3 reads CASAETARGGEKLFF. CDR3 nucleotide sequence: TGTGCCAGCGCAGAAACGGCCCGGGGAGGTGAAAAACTGTTTTTT.

This clonotype has ten or more counts. This chain connects TRBV24-1 to TRBJ2-7; D is ambiguous. Germline V CDR1 and CDR2: KGHDR, SFDVKD. V was cut by 4 bases and J by 3 bases, with 6 bases left in between. This CDR3 comprises 12 residues. The CDR3 loop reads CATSESHYEQYV. CDR3 nucleotide sequence: TGTGCCACCAGTGAGTCACACTACGAGCAGTACGTC.

In its sample, this clonotype was seen a few times. This chain's CDR3 is CASSREGQVTYNEQFF. Written as DNA, the CDR3 is TGTGCCAGCAGCCGGGAGGGACAGGTGACCTACAATGAGCAGTTCTTC. The rearrangement joins TRBV11-2 to TRBJ2-1; D may be TRBD1 or TRBD2 (8 bases each). This CDR3 comprises 16 residues. The V end lost 5 bases, the J end lost 2 bases, and 16 bases lay between the germline ends. Per the germline V gene, CDR1 is SGHAT and CDR2 is FQNNGV.

This clonotype was detected ten times or more. This chain uses TRBV6-1 with TRBJ2-2; 7 bases map to TRBD1. The CDR3 totals 18 residues. V lost 7 bases to trimming and J lost 4 bases; unmatched junction nucleotides: 18. From germline, CDR1 is MNHNS and CDR2 SASEGT. The DNA for the CDR3 is TGTGCCAGCACCACCCCCGCGTTAGGGGGCCGTAGCACCGGGGAGCTGTTTTTT. Amino acid sequence: CASTTPALGGRSTGELFF.

This clonotype was seen more than once but under ten times. A read error is possible here, since a much larger clone lies one base away. The chain combines TRBV14 with TRBJ2-1; 8 nucleotides align to TRBD2. The CDR3 runs to 16 residues. Germline CDR1 SGHDN, CDR2 FVKESK. The J segment lost 0 bases and the V segment lost 4 bases, leaving 5 bases of the junction unmatched. The CDR3 nucleotides read TGTGCCAGCAGCCCGTCGGGGGGGCCCTCCTACAATGAGCAGTTCTTC. Amino acids: CASSPSGGPSYNEQFF.

The rearrangement joins TRBV18 to TRBJ1-2; D perhaps matches TRBD1 (6 bases). This CDR3 is 14 amino acids long. Germline CDR1 is KGHSH and CDR2 is LQKENI. Trimming removed 3 bases from V and 8 bases from J, with 16 bases in between. The CDR3 DNA reads as TGTGCCAGCTCACCCCCTCGGGGGGCGCCCGGCTACACCTTC. Translated: CASSPPRGAPGYTF.

This clonotype was seen more than once but under ten times. The J gene is TRBJ1-5, the V gene TRBV4-1; 7 bases line up with TRBD1. The germline V gene encodes CDR1 MGHRA and CDR2 YSYEKL. V shed 0 bases and J 1 base; nucleotides not matched to a gene: 3. The CDR3 runs 16 residues. This CDR3 reads CASSQDQGGSNQPQHF. CDR3 nucleotides: TGCGCCAGCAGCCAAGATCAGGGGGGGAGCAATCAGCCCCAGCATTTT.

This clonotype turned up a few times. This rearrangement joins TRBV27 to TRBJ1-1; D possibly corresponds to TRBD1 (6 bases). The CDR3 is 15 residues long. The germline V gene encodes CDR1 MNHEY and CDR2 SMNVEV (reference sequence). V lost 5 bases and J lost 5, with 18 bases in between. Written as DNA, the CDR3 is TGTGCCAGCAGTGCCCAATCGTGGGGGCGGACTGAAGCTTTCTTT. As protein: CASSAQSWGRTEAFF.

This clonotype turned up a few times. This sequence joins TRBV15 and TRBJ1-2; D is unclear. The CDR3 loop spans 14 amino acids. Per the germline V gene, CDR1 is LNHNV and CDR2 is YYDKDF (reference sequence). The V gene lost 5 bases and the J gene lost 4 bases, with 14 bases spanning the gap. The CDR3 nucleotides are TGTGCCACCAGCTCCAGGCTTTTCGTCTATGGCTACACCTTC. Translating it yields CATSSRLFVYGYTF.

The genes are TRBV12-3 or TRBV12-4 and TRBJ2-2; D possibly corresponds to TRBD2 (7 bases). Trimming cost V 4 bases and J 4 bases, with 13 bases left between them. This CDR3 is built from 15 residues. The CDR3 loop is CASSSDGGPTGELFF. CDR3 bases: TGTGCCAGCAGTTCCGACGGGGGGCCCACCGGGGAGCTGTTTTTT.

This clonotype has ten or more counts. The chain links TRBV12-3 or TRBV12-4 to TRBJ2-7, with 7 nucleotides matching TRBD2. The CDR3 loop spans 16 amino acids. Losses at the gene ends were 3 bases for V and 3 bases for J; bases not matched to a gene: 11. In nucleotides, the CDR3 is TGTGCCAGCAGTTTCGTAGTTGCGGGAGCAAGCTACGAGCAGTACTTC. This gives the protein CASSFVVAGASYEQYF.

This clonotype was seen more than once but under ten times. The CDR3 DNA reads as TGTGCCAGCAGCTTACAGGGGGCTAAGAGCGGGGAGCTGTTTTTT. Encoded protein: CASSLQGAKSGELFF. This chain uses TRBV5-5 with TRBJ2-2, with 9 bases matching TRBD1. The CDR3 extends over 15 amino acids. Germline CDR1 reads SGHKS; CDR2 reads YYEKEE (reference sequence). J lost 7 bases, V lost 2 bases, and 6 bases had no gene match.

This clonotype was counted many times. The V and J genes are TRBV7-8 and TRBJ2-2, with 10 bases lining up with TRBD2. J was trimmed by 3 bases and V by 1 base; bases with no gene match: 2. Germline V gene lookup returns CDR1 SGHVS and CDR2 FQNEAQ. There are 16 residues in the CDR3. The CDR3 here is CASSLDSGGYTGELFF. DNA for the CDR3: TGTGCCAGCAGCTTAGATAGCGGGGGGTACACCGGGGAGCTGTTTTTT. Combining the CDR3 with reference TRBV7-8 and TRBJ2-2 gives the whole variable domain GAGVSQSPRYKVAKRGQDVALRCDPISGHVSLFWYQQALGQGPEFLTYFQNEAQLDKSGLPSDRFFAERPEGSVSTLKIQRTQQEDSAVYLCASSLDSGGYTGELFFGEGSRLTVL.

The chain uses TRBV20-1 and TRBJ2-1, with 10 bases fitting TRBD2. This CDR3 has 16 residues. Germline lookup yields CDR1 DFQATT and CDR2 SNEGSKA (reference sequence). Trimming at V came to 3 bases and at J to 6 bases, leaving 11 bases not matched to a gene. This CDR3 is CSASPRTWTSGNEQFF. CDR3 DNA sequence: TGCAGTGCTAGCCCCAGAACTTGGACTAGCGGCAATGAGCAGTTCTTC.

The chain couples TRBV4-1 to TRBJ2-3; D unresolved. CDR1 is MGHRA and CDR2 is YSYEKL in the germline V gene. The CDR3 consists of 16 residues. The V end was cut by 0 bases, the J end by 1 base, with 11 bases between. This CDR3 is CASSQDLKWGTDTQYF. CDR3 bases: TGCGCCAGCAGCCAAGATCTTAAGTGGGGCACAGATACGCAGTATTTT.

This clonotype was detected ten times or more. The rearrangement joins TRBV20-1 to TRBJ1-5, with D maybe TRBD1 (5 bases). V lost 1 base, J lost 5 bases, and 9 bases lay in between. CDR3 length: 13 amino acids. The V gene's germline CDR1 is DFQATT and CDR2 SNEGSKA (reference sequence). The CDR3 sequence: CSARVGADQPQHF. CDR3 bases: TGCAGTGCTAGAGTCGGGGCCGATCAGCCCCAGCATTTT.

This clonotype has only a few counts. The chain joins TRBV5-1 to TRBJ2-1, with 11 bases fitting TRBD2. The CDR3 totals 15 residues. Germline CDR1 is SGHRS and CDR2 is YFSETQ. V dropped 0 bases and J dropped 7; count of bases not matched to a gene: 3. The CDR3 DNA reads TGCGCCAGCAGCTTGGTAGCGGGGGGGGTTAATGAGCAGTTCTTC. As protein: CASSLVAGGVNEQFF.

The CDR3 DNA is TGTGCCAGCAGTTTAGGGATACAGGGACCGCTTCACCATGAGCAGTTCTTC. It is translated as CASSLGIQGPLHHEQFF. The rearrangement joins TRBV12-3 or TRBV12-4 to TRBJ2-1; D possibly corresponds to TRBD1 (6 bases). Trimming took off 1 base at V and 8 bases at J, with 21 bases between the two ends. The length of the CDR3 is 17 residues.

The CDR3 region is CSVVVPLYNEQFF. The CDR3 coding sequence is TGCAGCGTTGTAGTACCCCTCTACAATGAGCAGTTCTTC. The chain has TRBV29-1 and TRBJ2-1; D remains ambiguous. Germline lookup yields CDR1 SQVTM and CDR2 ANQGSEA. The CDR3 extends over 13 amino acids. V lost 4 bases and J 3 bases, leaving 10 bases between the germline ends.